Listed here are 30 T cell receptor beta chains from one sample, sequenced in a study of early T cells in non-severe SARS-CoV-2 infection. Each CDR3 protein gets one entry after TCRdb re-called the 5' RACE reads with MiXCR. The table shows some 29,000 distinct CDR3 sequences, with 5% to 6.5% occurring only once. Specimen: whole blood. The source is an adult who was a healthcare worker with PCR-confirmed SARS-CoV-2 infection or an uninfected control (not recorded which).

At least ten counts were recorded for this clonotype. This chain uses TRBV20-1 with TRBJ1-1, with a possible D match to TRBD1 (5 bases). The CDR3 is 15 residues long. Looked up from germline, CDR1 is DFQATT and CDR2 is SNEGSKA (reference sequence). The V gene lost 5 bases and the J gene lost 1 base, with 17 bases spanning the gap. CDR3 sequence reads: CSAQMTGTGNTEAFF. CDR3 DNA sequence: TGCAGTGCTCAGATGACCGGGACCGGGAACACTGAAGCTTTCTTT.

At least ten counts were recorded for this clonotype. This chain links TRBV7-9 with TRBJ2-5; D is unresolved. The CDR3 loop spans 15 amino acids. Looked up from germline, CDR1 is SEHNR and CDR2 is FQNEAQ (reference sequence). Trimming shortened V by 0 bases and J by 5 bases, and 13 bases separated the two germline ends. The CDR3 DNA sequence: TGTGCCAGCAGCTTAGCGGAAATCAGTAAGGAGACCCAGTACTTC. Translated: CASSLAEISKETQYF. Drawing the rest from reference TRBV7-9 and TRBJ2-5, the complete variable domain is DTGVSQNPRHKITKRGQNVTFRCDPISEHNRLYWYRQTLGQGPEFLTYFQNEAQLEKSRLLSDRFSAERPKGSFSTLEIQRTEQGDSAMYLCASSLAEISKETQYFGPGTRLLVL.

This clonotype appeared many times. CDR3 nucleotides: TGTGCCATCAGCGCAATCCCAGGGGGCACAGATACGCAGTATTTT. This translates into CAISAIPGGTDTQYF. This chain joins TRBV10-3 and TRBJ2-3; D may be TRBD1 (6 bases). The CDR3 extends over 15 amino acids. CDR1 and CDR2 (germline): ENHRY, SYGVKD. Trimming removed 6 bases from V and 1 base from J, with 14 bases in between.

This clonotype has more than one count but fewer than ten. The gene calls are TRBV7-6 and TRBJ1-1, with D unresolved. The V and J ends lost 2 bases and 1 base respectively, with 5 bases between them. The germline CDR1 and CDR2 sequences are SGHVS and FNYEAQ. The CDR3 is made up of 13 amino acids. Here the CDR3 reads CASSLTSNTEAFF. The CDR3 region has the DNA TGTGCCAGCAGCTTAACCTCGAACACTGAAGCTTTCTTT.

This clonotype was picked up many times. The chain has TRBV28 and TRBJ2-2; 15 bases are shared with TRBD2. The V segment lost 3 bases and the J segment 3 bases; nucleotides outside the gene matches: 8. This CDR3 is built from 19 residues. Germline V lookup: CDR1 MDHEN, CDR2 SYDVKM. CDR3 loop: CASSFLGLAGGRDTGELFF. The CDR3 region has the DNA TGTGCCAGCAGTTTTCTGGGACTAGCGGGAGGAAGGGACACCGGGGAGCTGTTTTTT.

This clonotype was seen ten or more times. The chain recombines TRBV10-3 with TRBJ2-3; D uncertain. V lost 0 bases, J lost 5 bases, and 0 bases lay in between. The CDR3 covers 11 residues. Germline V CDR1 and CDR2: ENHRY, SYGVKD. CDR3 sequence: CAISESDTQYF. The CDR3 coding sequence is TGTGCCATCAGTGAGTCAGATACGCAGTATTTT.

This clonotype is medium-sized (0.01 to 0.1%) in the sample. The chain recombines TRBV2 with TRBJ2-1; no definite D call. This CDR3 has 15 amino acids. Trimming shortened V by 1 base and J by 4 bases, and 11 bases separated the two germline ends. CDR1 is SNHLY and CDR2 is FYNNEI in the germline V gene. CDR3 sequence: CASSEESRTYNEQFF. DNA of the CDR3: TGTGCCAGCAGTGAAGAATCGCGAACTTACAATGAGCAGTTCTTC. Using reference TRBV2 and TRBJ2-1 for the parts outside the CDR3, the full variable domain is EPEVTQTPSHQVTQMGQEVILRCVPISNHLYFYWYRQILGQKVEFLVSFYNNEISEKSEIFDDQFSVERPDGSNFTLKIRSTKLEDSAMYFCASSEESRTYNEQFFGPGTRLTVL.

This clonotype was detected many times. This sequence joins TRBV20-1 and TRBJ2-5; 11 bases line up with TRBD2. CDR1 is DFQATT and CDR2 is SNEGSKA in the germline V gene (reference sequence). This CDR3 is 13 amino acids long. J gave up 5 bases and V 5 bases, and 4 bases lay outside the gene matches. The CDR3 DNA sequence: TGCAGTGCTCCTAGCGGGAGGTGGGAGACCCAGTACTTC. Translation: CSAPSGRWETQYF.

This clonotype was detected only a few times. The gene calls are TRBV5-5 and TRBJ1-2, with D perhaps TRBD1 (6 bases). The CDR3 runs 15 residues. CDR1 and CDR2 (germline): SGHKS, YYEKEE (reference sequence). The V gene lost 1 base and the J gene lost 9 bases, with 19 bases spanning the gap. In DNA form, the CDR3 reads TGTGCCAGCAGCTTGTCCCGGGACATCAGTAAGAGCTACACCTTC. This gives the protein CASSLSRDISKSYTF.

The chain's CDR3 is CSATPRDFQSPLHF. The CDR3 coding sequence is TGCAGTGCTACTCCCCGGGACTTTCAGTCACCCCTCCACTTT. The chain uses TRBV20-1 and TRBJ1-6; weak D call: TRBD1 (5 bases). This CDR3 is built from 14 residues. Germline loops: CDR1 DFQATT, CDR2 SNEGSKA (reference sequence). Trimming shortened V by 4 bases and J by 10 bases, and 17 bases separated the two germline ends.

This clonotype was seen repeatedly, ten times or more. J is TRBJ2-4 and V is TRBV6-2 or TRBV6-3; TRBD1 matches at 8 bases. The CDR3 is made up of 16 amino acids. J was trimmed by 0 bases and V by 6 bases; bases with no gene match: 7. Germline V gene data show CDR1 as MNHEY and CDR2 as SVGEGT. CDR3 nucleotide sequence: TGTGCCAGCAGACAAGGACAGGGCGGAGCCAAAAACATTCAGTACTTC. It encodes CASRQGQGGAKNIQYF.

This clonotype has ten or more counts. The rearrangement joins TRBV12-3 or TRBV12-4 to TRBJ1-2, with D unresolved. The CDR3 length is 13 residues. Trimming cost V 3 bases and J 6 bases, with 11 bases left between them. CDR3 DNA sequence: TGTGCCAGCAGTTTCAAGGGCCTGAATGGCTACACCTTC. Its translation: CASSFKGLNGYTF.

This clonotype was counted ten times or more. The chain joins TRBV4-1 to TRBJ1-2; D perhaps matches TRBD1 (5 bases). V was trimmed by 1 base and J by 4 bases, leaving 13 bases between them. The CDR3 is 15 amino acids. In germline, CDR1 is MGHRA, CDR2 YSYEKL. CDR3 bases: TGCGCCAGCAGCCAAGCCGGTAGAGGGACCTATGGCTACACCTTC. Its protein product is CASSQAGRGTYGYTF.

This clonotype appeared many times. The rearrangement joins TRBV6-5 to TRBJ2-4; maybe TRBD1 (6 bases). CDR1 and CDR2 (germline): MNHEY, SVGAGI. The CDR3 consists of 14 residues. V was clipped by 4 bases and J by 6 bases, with 13 bases between them. The CDR3 protein is CASSSGTLRNIQYF. Written as DNA, the CDR3 is TGTGCCAGCAGTTCCGGGACATTGAGAAACATTCAGTACTTC.

This clonotype was seen at least ten times. The gene calls are TRBV10-3 and TRBJ2-1; 8 bases line up with TRBD2. J lost 7 bases, V lost 0 bases, and 5 bases had no gene match. The length of the CDR3 is 15 residues. CDR1 and CDR2 (germline): ENHRY, SYGVKD. The CDR3, as DNA: TGTGCCATCAGTGAGTCGAGCGGGAGTAGAAATGAGCAGTTCTTC. Translated: CAISESSGSRNEQFF.

This clonotype was counted ten times or more. The chain carries TRBV18 and TRBJ1-1; no reliable D call. CDR3 size: 14 residues. Trimming stripped 1 base from V and 3 bases from J, with 9 bases between. Germline V gene sequence: CDR1 KGHSH, CDR2 LQKENI. Written as DNA, the CDR3 is TGTGCCAGCTCACCACTTCAGATGGACACTGAAGCTTTCTTT. Its protein is CASSPLQMDTEAFF.

This clonotype was seen at least ten times. The rearrangement uses TRBV9 and TRBJ2-1; maybe TRBD2 (7 bases). Germline loops: CDR1 SGDLS, CDR2 YYNGEE. V was clipped by 1 base and J by 9 bases, with 8 bases between them. This CDR3 has 12 amino acids. The CDR3 protein is CASSVRGGEQFF. The CDR3 DNA reads TGTGCCAGCAGCGTAAGGGGGGGTGAGCAGTTCTTC. Looking up the rest from reference TRBV9 and TRBJ2-1 gives the full variable domain: DSGVTQTPKHLITATGQRVTLRCSPRSGDLSVYWYQQSLDQGLQFLIQYYNGEERAKGNILERFSAQQFPDLHSELNLSSLELGDSALYFCASSVRGGEQFFGPGTRLTVL.

This clonotype appeared many times. The CDR3: CASSQVRGTQYF. The CDR3 DNA reads TGCGCCAGCAGCCAGGTGCGCGGTACGCAGTATTTT. The chain uses TRBV4-1 and TRBJ2-3; D remains ambiguous. CDR3 length: 12 residues. Trimming removed 3 bases from V and 8 bases from J, with 9 bases in between. Germline loops: CDR1 MGHRA, CDR2 YSYEKL.

This clonotype has ten or more counts. Here the CDR3 reads CSVALSLGQPQHF. The CDR3 DNA follows: TGCAGCGTTGCACTATCACTAGGTCAGCCCCAGCATTTT. The gene calls are TRBV29-1 and TRBJ1-5; no firm D call. Trimming pared 4 bases from V and 6 bases from J, leaving 13 bases between. CDR1 SQVTM and CDR2 ANQGSEA come from the germline V gene. The CDR3 totals 13 residues.

This clonotype has at least ten counts. The chain couples TRBV5-6 to TRBJ2-7; D is perhaps TRBD1 (5 bases). V was cut by 4 bases and J by 2 bases, with 13 bases left in between. CDR1 is SGHDT, CDR2 YYEEEE, per germline. This CDR3 is built from 14 residues. CDR3 nucleotide sequence: TGTGCCAGCAGCAGCGACAGCAATCCCTACGAGCAGTACTTC. Its protein product is CASSSDSNPYEQYF.

Many counts were recorded for this clonotype. This sequence joins TRBV7-6 and TRBJ2-2; 9 bases line up with TRBD2. The CDR3 is 15 amino acids. V dropped 5 bases and J dropped 6; count of bases not matched to a gene: 7. Germline V gene lookup returns CDR1 SGHVS and CDR2 FNYEAQ. The CDR3 nucleotides read TGTGCCAGCAGCCAGGTAGCGGGAGTCGCCGGGGAGCTGTTTTTT. Translation: CASSQVAGVAGELFF.

This clonotype was detected ten times or more. The chain is built from TRBV30 and TRBJ2-7, with D maybe TRBD2 (5 bases). This CDR3 region has 13 residues. The V end was cut by 4 bases, the J end by 6 bases, with 16 bases between. Germline V lookup: CDR1 GTSNPN, CDR2 SVGIG (reference sequence). The CDR3, as DNA: TGTGCCTGGACGGCCGGGTTTCGGGGCGAGCAGTACTTC. Translating gives CAWTAGFRGEQYF.

Ten or more counts support this clonotype. The J gene is TRBJ2-3, the V gene TRBV7-8; the D is unclear. V lost 3 bases to trimming and J lost 3 bases, with 16 bases between them. The CDR3 runs to 16 residues. The germline CDR1 and CDR2 sequences are SGHVS and FQNEAQ. In DNA, the CDR3 is TGTGCCAGCAGCTTCTGGGATTGGACGCAGACAGATACGCAGTATTTT. Translation gives CASSFWDWTQTDTQYF.

This clonotype was counted many times. The chain recombines TRBV7-2 with TRBJ2-3; D is unclear. The V gene lost 3 bases and the J gene lost 0 bases, with 13 bases spanning the gap. Germline V gene sequence: CDR1 SGHTA, CDR2 FQGNSA. This CDR3 spans 16 amino acids. CDR3 DNA sequence: TGTGCCAGCAGCTTCGGGCCTTACGGGAGCACAGATACGCAGTATTTT. This encodes CASSFGPYGSTDTQYF.

At least ten counts were recorded for this clonotype. The chain carries TRBV4-2 and TRBJ2-3, with 9 bases fitting TRBD1. From germline, CDR1 is LGHNA and CDR2 YNFKEQ. J lost 6 bases, V lost 4 bases, and 2 bases had no gene match. The CDR3 contains 13 residues. This chain's CDR3 is CASSPGQGDTQYF. The CDR3 DNA is TGTGCCAGCAGCCCTGGACAGGGGGATACGCAGTATTTT.

This clonotype was observed a few times. This rearrangement joins TRBV10-3 to TRBJ2-5; TRBD1 matches 8 bases. The CDR3 runs 15 residues. CDR1 ENHRY and CDR2 SYGVKD come from the germline V gene. Losses at the gene ends were 5 bases for V and 4 bases for J; bases not matched to a gene: 9. In nucleotides, the CDR3 is TGTGCCATCAGTTCCTTACAGGGGGAAGGAGAGACCCAGTACTTC. Amino acid sequence: CAISSLQGEGETQYF.

This clonotype was counted many times. The chain uses TRBV11-1 and TRBJ2-1; D perhaps matches TRBD1 (5 bases). V was cut by 1 base and J by 4 bases, with 8 bases left in between. Germline CDR1 is SGHAT and CDR2 is FQDESV (reference sequence). The CDR3 loop spans 14 amino acids. The DNA of the CDR3 is TGTGCCAGCAGCTTAGGGACACAGTACAATGAGCAGTTCTTC. This encodes CASSLGTQYNEQFF.

This clonotype has at least ten counts. The chain is built from TRBV20-1 and TRBJ2-7; TRBD1 or TRBD2 may be the D gene (5 bases each). The V and J ends lost 3 bases and 4 bases respectively, with 16 bases between them. The CDR3 has 14 amino acids. The germline V gene encodes CDR1 DFQATT and CDR2 SNEGSKA (reference sequence). The CDR3 region is CSASHGTSRYEQYF. CDR3 in DNA: TGCAGTGCTAGCCACGGGACCTCTCGTTACGAGCAGTACTTC.

By frequency in the sample, this clonotype is medium-sized. The CDR3 sequence is CASSVTGPVDNEQFF. The CDR3 DNA follows: TGCGCCAGCAGCGTGACAGGGCCGGTCGACAATGAGCAGTTCTTC. The V gene is TRBV5-1, the J gene TRBJ2-1; 7 bases fit TRBD1. There are 15 residues in the CDR3. The germline V gene encodes CDR1 SGHRS and CDR2 YFSETQ. The V and J ends lost 4 bases and 5 bases, in that order; junction bases with no gene match: 9.

This clonotype was detected many times. The chain employs TRBV4-1 and TRBJ2-2; possibly TRBD2 for D (5 bases). Germline V gene sequence: CDR1 MGHRA, CDR2 YSYEKL. Trimming cost V 4 bases and J 2 bases, with 17 bases left between them. This CDR3 comprises 17 residues. Here the CDR3 reads CASSPRWERSNTGELFF. The DNA for the CDR3 is TGCGCCAGCAGCCCTCGATGGGAGCGGAGCAACACCGGGGAGCTGTTTTTT.